A single sample gave rise to the 5 T cell receptor beta chains below, sequenced in a study of TIL therapy for anti-PD-1-resistant metastatic lung cancer. Sequencing used immunoSEQ v3. Sequencing used immunoSEQ multiplex PCR; TCRdb keeps in-frame clones, though not all of them. The sample shows about 26,000 clones, approximately 57% of them seen only once. Time point reported: pre-treatment sample, taken before nivolumab and TIL therapy. The tumor samples were excised metastases, mostly pleural nodules or supraclavicular lymph nodes. Sequencing used tumor tissue, obtained at baseline. Source of these receptors: a woman between 30 and 80 years old with non-small cell lung cancer.

Only a few counts were recorded for this clone. The J gene is TRBJ1-3, the V gene TRBV4-2; D gene uncertain. Trimming cost V 0 bases and J 3 bases, with 6 bases left between them. CDR1 is LGHNA, CDR2 YNFKEQ, per germline. This CDR3 has 14 residues. For the CDR3, the DNA is TGTGCCAGCAGCCAAGATGTTGATGGAAACACCATATATTTT. Protein sequence: CASSQDVDGNTIYF.

V is TRBV19 and J is TRBJ2-3; D is unclear. V gave up 5 bases and J gave up 6 bases, with 27 bases separating them. This CDR3 spans 18 amino acids. Germline assignment: CDR1 LNHDA and CDR2 SQIVND (reference sequence). The CDR3 spells CASSPRPPETRSIDTQYF. The CDR3 nucleotides read TGTGCCAGTAGTCCACGTCCCCCCGAGACTCGGTCTATCGATACGCAGTATTTT.

DNA of the CDR3: TGTGCCAGCAGCAGATCCGGGACTAGCGGAGATACGCAGTATTTT. Translation: CASSRSGTSGDTQYF. The rearrangement joins TRBV7-8 to TRBJ2-3, with 11 bases matching TRBD2. Germline V lookup: CDR1 SGHVS, CDR2 FQNEAQ. V dropped 5 bases and J dropped 5; count of bases not matched to a gene: 6. This CDR3 spans 15 amino acids.

This clone was found a few times. The CDR3 nucleotides read TGTGCCAGCAGCTTGGCTAGCGGGACCAACACCGGGGAGCTGTTTTTT. Amino acid sequence: CASSLASGTNTGELFF. The chain is built from TRBV11-2 and TRBJ2-2; 9 bases line up with TRBD2. The CDR3 covers 16 residues. Germline CDR1 is SGHAT and CDR2 is FQNNGV. J was trimmed by 2 bases and V by 3 bases; bases with no gene match: 4.

The chain is built from TRBV27 and TRBJ1-2; maybe TRBD1 (5 bases). The CDR3 sequence is 14 residues long. Germline CDR1 is MNHEY and CDR2 is SMNVEV (reference sequence). With 2 bases removed from V and 7 bases from J, the gap between germline ends came to 14 bases. The CDR3 is CASSLGRFRGGYTF. The CDR3 DNA follows: TGTGCCAGCAGTTTAGGCCGCTTTAGGGGTGGCTACACCTTC.